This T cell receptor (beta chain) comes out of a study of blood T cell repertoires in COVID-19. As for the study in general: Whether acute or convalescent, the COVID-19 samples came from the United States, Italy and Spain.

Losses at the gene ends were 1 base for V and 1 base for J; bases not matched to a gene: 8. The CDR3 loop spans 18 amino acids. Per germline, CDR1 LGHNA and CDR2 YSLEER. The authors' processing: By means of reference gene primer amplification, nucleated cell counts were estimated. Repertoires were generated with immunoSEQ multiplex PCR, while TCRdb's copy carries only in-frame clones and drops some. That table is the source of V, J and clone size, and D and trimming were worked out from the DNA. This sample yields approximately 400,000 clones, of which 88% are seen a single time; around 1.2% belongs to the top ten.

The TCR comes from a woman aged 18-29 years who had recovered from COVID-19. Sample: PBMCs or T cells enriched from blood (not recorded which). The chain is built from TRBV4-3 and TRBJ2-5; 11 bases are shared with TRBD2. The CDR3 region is CASSQALLAGATQETQYF. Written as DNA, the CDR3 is TGCGCCAGCAGCCAAGCCTTACTAGCGGGGGCAACCCAAGAGACCCAGTACTTC.